This TCR beta chain was sequenced for a study of T cell repertoires in cytomegalovirus infection (dated by TCRdb to the late 2010s). With respect to the entire study: Because public TCR beta signatures pointed to carriage of CMV infection together with the matching HLA type, the HLA type of each donor mattered for the analysis. General conclusions and limits of the study: In the ex vivo response, HLA-C-restricted CMV-specific TCR beta clonotypes were dominant, and in two of eight donors the single most frequent clonotype came from this HLA-C-restricted group. Carriers of CMV infection plus the relevant HLA type were discriminated by the cumulative frequency of public TCR beta family members in the study cohort and in an independent roughly 400-donor cohort.

After removal of 5 bases from V and 5 bases from J, the junction retains 25 bases not matched to a gene. The germline V gene provides CDR1 SGHVS and CDR2 FNYEAQ. CDR3 length: 21 amino acids, cysteine to phenylalanine. Of all the DNA, just the CDR3 is kept, 63 bases in frame from base 1. Data came from an Illumina HiSeq 1500. TCRdb redid the processing of the public reads, applying fastp at Q25 and MiXCR, and retained in-frame beta chains. Rows are unified per CDR3 protein, each entry keeping the most common DNA and genes. In all, the sample holds about 100,000 distinct CDR3 sequences, and 20% to 25% of those were seen once. The top ten hold 30% to 40% of the sample. Comments on this clonotype: Its recognized antigen is unknown. Base qualities were left out, and no much larger clone turns up one base away.

In this chain, TRBV7-6 is recombined with TRBJ1-1, with 11 junctional bases fitting TRBD1. The receptor was derived from a human donor in good health (CMV status not recorded). Some clones in this sample may be carry-over from other donors' samples. The source material was CD8+ T cells from PBMCs. The CDR3 region has the sequence CASSLRGSIRDRGNEGTEAFF. The sequenced DNA is TGTGCCAGCAGCCTGAGGGGGTCGATCCGGGACAGGGGGAACGAGGGGACTGAAGCTTTCTTT.